The rows below give T cell receptor beta chains drawn from one sample of a study of post-analysis software for immune sequencing data. Using its own MiXCR run on the PCR reads, TCRdb lists one record per CDR3 protein. Of about 540,000 distinct CDR3 sequences listed, 34% are singletons. Sequencing input: blood. The receptor source for this set is a girl under 18 with multiple sclerosis. Each CDR3 is given with its conserved first and last residue. The D gene is left open where the match is weak. Some rows have no size entry. The others give once, few or many, or a class for an expanded clone.

V gene	D gene	J gene	clone size	CDR3 protein	CDR3 DNA
TRBV20-1	TRBD1	TRBJ1-1	NA	CSASRDSTSEAFF	TGCAGTGCTTCTCGGGACAGTACTTCTGAAGCTTTCTTT
TRBV5-1	NA	TRBJ1-6	few	CASSPDPLGANSPLHF	TGCGCCAGCAGCCCCGACCCACTCGGGGCCAATTCACCCCTCCACTTT
TRBV28	TRBD1	TRBJ2-7	NA	CASGWDRVSSEQYF	TGTGCCAGCGGTTGGGACAGGGTTTCTTCCGAGCAGTACTTC
TRBV3-1	TRBD1	TRBJ1-2	NA	CASSHPLGTGVYGYTF	TGTGCCAGCAGCCACCCTCTAGGGACAGGGGTCTATGGCTACACCTTC
TRBV14	NA	TRBJ1-1	NA	CASSQEGGMNTEAFF	TGTGCCAGCAGCCAAGAGGGGGGAATGAACACTGAAGCTTTCTTT
TRBV4-2	NA	TRBJ2-7	few	CASSQVRNEQYF	TGTGCCAGCAGCCAAGTTCGGAACGAGCAGTACTTC
TRBV12-3/TRBV12-4	NA	TRBJ1-1	NA	CASSPNGWTEAFF	TGTGCCAGCAGCCCCAACGGGTGGACTGAAGCTTTCTTT
TRBV2	NA	TRBJ1-1	NA	CASRAAGIHTEAFF	TGTGCCAGCAGAGCGGCAGGGATTCACACTGAAGCTTTCTTT
TRBV13	TRBD1	TRBJ2-7	NA	CASSSDGQGYYEQYF	TGTGCCAGCAGCTCAGACGGACAGGGTTACTACGAGCAGTACTTC
TRBV29-1	TRBD2	TRBJ2-1	NA	CSVLSGYGGFDEQFF	TGCAGCGTTTTATCGGGGTACGGGGGGTTCGATGAGCAGTTCTTC
TRBV3-1	TRBD2	TRBJ2-3	NA	CASSQLAGGGTDTQYF	TGTGCCAGCAGCCAACTAGCGGGGGGTGGCACAGATACGCAGTATTTT
TRBV10-1	TRBD1	TRBJ1-1	few	CASSDRGPYTEAFF	TGCGCCAGCAGTGACAGGGGGCCTTACACTGAAGCTTTCTTT
TRBV29-1	NA	TRBJ1-5	few	CSVNQGPNQPQHF	TGCAGCGTTAACCAAGGGCCGAATCAGCCCCAGCATTTT
TRBV7-9	NA	TRBJ2-5	few	CASSSGPFQETQYF	TGTGCCAGCAGCTCCGGACCATTTCAAGAGACCCAGTACTTC
TRBV6-5	NA	TRBJ2-1	few	CAARRLDEQFF	TGTGCCGCCCGCAGGCTGGATGAGCAGTTCTTC
TRBV6-8	NA	TRBJ1-2	many	CASTGFDYLGYTF	TGTGCCAGCACAGGGTTTGATTATCTGGGCTACACCTTC
TRBV20-1	TRBD2	TRBJ2-1	NA	CSARTSGAVEQFF	TGCAGTGCTCGGACTAGCGGGGCGGTTGAGCAGTTCTTC
TRBV2	NA	TRBJ2-5	few	CASSGWPVQETQYF	TGTGCCAGCAGTGGCTGGCCAGTCCAAGAGACCCAGTACTTC
TRBV9	TRBD1	TRBJ2-7	few	CASSVSGTGAHEQYF	TGTGCCAGCAGCGTATCCGGGACAGGGGCCCACGAGCAGTACTTC
TRBV5-1	TRBD1	TRBJ2-5	NA	CASRWDRVETQYF	TGCGCCAGCAGATGGGACAGGGTGGAGACCCAGTACTTC
TRBV7-2	TRBD2	TRBJ2-5	NA	CASSWSGGAAKTQYF	TGTGCCAGCAGCTGGAGCGGGGGGGCCGCGAAGACCCAGTACTTC
TRBV29-1	TRBD2	TRBJ2-7	NA	CSVSPGRSGRAHSYEQYF	TGCAGCGTTAGTCCAGGGCGAAGCGGGAGGGCCCACTCCTACGAGCAGTACTTC
TRBV7-2	NA	TRBJ2-7	few	CASSLKGLAYEQYF	TGTGCCAGCAGCTTAAAGGGGCTCGCCTACGAGCAGTACTTC
TRBV12-3/TRBV12-4	TRBD2	TRBJ2-7	many	CASSPSGGSYEQYF	TGTGCCAGCAGCCCCTCGGGGGGGTCCTACGAGCAGTACTTC
TRBV29-1	NA	TRBJ1-2	few	CSVEDGPYGYTF	TGCAGCGTAGAGGACGGGCCCTATGGCTACACCTTC
TRBV7-6	TRBD1	TRBJ2-6	NA	CASSFSWTGRGRANVLTF	TGTGCCAGCAGCTTCTCATGGACAGGGAGAGGAAGGGCCAACGTCCTGACTTTC
TRBV29-1	NA	TRBJ2-1	NA	CSVGGPSGETQFF	TGCAGCGTTGGGGGACCCTCGGGAGAGACCCAGTTCTTC
TRBV10-2	TRBD1	TRBJ1-1	NA	CASSHTGGTEAFF	TGCGCCAGCAGTCACACAGGGGGCACTGAAGCTTTCTTT
TRBV5-1	TRBD1	TRBJ1-1	NA	CASSLGGTEFTEAFF	TGCGCCAGCAGCTTGGGTGGGACAGAATTCACTGAAGCTTTCTTT
TRBV20-1	TRBD2	TRBJ2-7	many	CSARVGDGGTYEQYF	TGCAGTGCTAGAGTGGGGGACGGGGGGACCTACGAGCAGTACTTC